The clone carrying this T cell receptor (beta chain) was seen a few times. The data are from a study of cytomegalovirus exposure and HLA in healthy donors. On the study more broadly: There were 350 to 450 genotyped donors. Of these, 75% to 90% fell in the genetic ancestry cluster associated with self-reported Caucasian donors.

Losses at the gene ends were 11 bases for V and 0 bases for J; bases not matched to a gene: 8. The CDR3 is 14 amino acids. The V gene's germline CDR1 is SNHLY and CDR2 FYNNEI. PCR was performed using 60 Vbeta and 13 Jbeta primers. TCRdb's table, derived via immunoSEQ multiplex PCR, lists solely in-frame clones and lacks some. Here the sample spans 82,000 or so clones, 10% being singletons. Sequenced sample: PBMCs. This chain connects TRBV2 to TRBJ2-3; TRBD2 aligns across 7 bases. The receptor was isolated from a man aged 55 to 70 in good health and CMV-seropositive. CDR3 coding DNA: TGTGCCGCACGCGGGGGAACTAGCACAGATACGCAGTATTTT. Protein product: CAARGGTSTDTQYF. Variable domain in full (rest from reference TRBV2 and TRBJ2-3): EPEVTQTPSHQVTQMGQEVILRCVPISNHLYFYWYRQILGQKVEFLVSFYNNEISEKSEIFDDQFSVERPDGSNFTLKIRSTKLEDSAMYFCAARGGTSTDTQYFGPGTRLTVL.